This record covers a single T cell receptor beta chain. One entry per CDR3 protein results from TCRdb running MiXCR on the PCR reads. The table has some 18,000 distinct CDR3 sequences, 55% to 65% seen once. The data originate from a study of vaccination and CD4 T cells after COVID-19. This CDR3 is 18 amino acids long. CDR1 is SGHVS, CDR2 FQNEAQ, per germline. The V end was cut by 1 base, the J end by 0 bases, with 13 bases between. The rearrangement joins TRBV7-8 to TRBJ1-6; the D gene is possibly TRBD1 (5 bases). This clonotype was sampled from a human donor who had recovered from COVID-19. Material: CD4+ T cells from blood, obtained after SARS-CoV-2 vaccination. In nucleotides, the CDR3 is TGTGCCAGCAGCTTAGAGCCGGGAAGGGGCTCCTATAATTCACCCCTCCACTTT. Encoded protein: CASSLEPGRGSYNSPLHF.